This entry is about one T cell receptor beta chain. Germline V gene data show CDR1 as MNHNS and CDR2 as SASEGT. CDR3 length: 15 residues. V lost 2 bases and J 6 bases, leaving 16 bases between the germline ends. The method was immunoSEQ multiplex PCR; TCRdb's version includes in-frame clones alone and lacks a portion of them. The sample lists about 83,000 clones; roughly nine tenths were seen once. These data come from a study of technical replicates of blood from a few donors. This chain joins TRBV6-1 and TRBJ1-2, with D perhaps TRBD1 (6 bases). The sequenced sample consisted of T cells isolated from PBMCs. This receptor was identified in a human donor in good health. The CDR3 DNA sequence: TGTGCCAGCAGTGAAACGACAGGTCTAAGCAATGGCTACACCTTC. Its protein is CASSETTGLSNGYTF.